This T cell receptor beta chain came from a study of regulatory T cells in long-lasting Graves disease. Study results and caveats: Graves' patients with persistent disease showed TCR diversity lower than patients newly diagnosed. Favoring TRBV28, TRBJ1-2 and TRBJ2-5 was a feature seen in persistent disease.

This clonotype has at least ten counts. What it binds is not known. Sample time point: newly diagnosed GD, antithyroid drugs for less than 3 months. Extracted PBMC RNA gave rise to the TCR library. V lost 5 bases and J lost 0, with 16 bases in between. This CDR3 comprises 16 residues. CDR1 is SEHNR and CDR2 is FQNEAQ in the germline V gene (reference sequence). iRepertoire HTBI primers and Arm-PCR of CDR3 regions built TCR beta libraries. TCRdb analysed the multiplex PCR reads with MiXCR anew, one entry per CDR3 protein. The data show 300,000 to 400,000 distinct CDR3 sequences, about 16% seen once. This material consisted of peripheral blood mononuclear cells (PBMCs), taken at new diagnosis, from a patient treated with antithyroid drugs. This TCR was recovered from a female donor with Graves disease. This sequence joins TRBV7-9 and TRBJ1-2; D call uncertain. Here the CDR3 DNA reads TGTGCCAGCAGCATCACGGCGGGCAGGACTAACTATGGCTACACCTTC. This gives the protein CASSITAGRTNYGYTF.